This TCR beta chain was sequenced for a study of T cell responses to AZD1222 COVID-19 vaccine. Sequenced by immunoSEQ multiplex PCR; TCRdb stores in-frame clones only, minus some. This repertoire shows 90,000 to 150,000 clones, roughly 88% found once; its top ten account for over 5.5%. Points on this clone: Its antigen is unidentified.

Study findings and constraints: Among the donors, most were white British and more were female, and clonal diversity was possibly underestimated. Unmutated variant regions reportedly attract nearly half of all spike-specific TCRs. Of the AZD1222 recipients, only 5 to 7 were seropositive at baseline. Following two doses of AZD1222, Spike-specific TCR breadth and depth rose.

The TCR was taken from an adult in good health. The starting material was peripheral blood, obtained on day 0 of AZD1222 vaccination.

The CDR3 DNA reads TGTGCCAGCAGTAGGGCTAACTATGGCTACACCTTC. The encoded protein is CASSRANYGYTF. The chain couples TRBV12-3 or TRBV12-4 to TRBJ1-2, with D uncertain. This CDR3 has 12 amino acids. V dropped 5 bases and J dropped 0 bases, with 4 bases sitting between them.